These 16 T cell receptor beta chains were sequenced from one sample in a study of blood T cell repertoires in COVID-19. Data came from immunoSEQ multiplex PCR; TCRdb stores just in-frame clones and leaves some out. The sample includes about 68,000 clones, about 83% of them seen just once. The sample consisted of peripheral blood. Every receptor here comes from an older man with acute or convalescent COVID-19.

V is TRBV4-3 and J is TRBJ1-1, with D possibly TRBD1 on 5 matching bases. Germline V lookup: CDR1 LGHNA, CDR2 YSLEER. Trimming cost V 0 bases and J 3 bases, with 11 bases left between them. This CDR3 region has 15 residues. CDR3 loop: CASSQDQGRDTEAFF. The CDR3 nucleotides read TGCGCCAGCAGCCAAGATCAGGGTCGGGACACTGAAGCTTTCTTT.

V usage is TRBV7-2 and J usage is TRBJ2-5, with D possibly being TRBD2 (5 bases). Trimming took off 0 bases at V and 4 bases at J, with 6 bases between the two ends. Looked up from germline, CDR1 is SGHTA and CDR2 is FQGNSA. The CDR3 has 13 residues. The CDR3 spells CASSLAGRETQYF. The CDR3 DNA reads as TGTGCCAGCAGCTTAGCGGGGAGAGAGACCCAGTACTTC. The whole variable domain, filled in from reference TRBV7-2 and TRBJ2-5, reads GAGVSQSPSNKVTEKGKDVELRCDPISGHTALYWYRQSLGQGLEFLIYFQGNSAPDKSGLPSDRFSAERTGGSVSTLTIQRTQQEDSAVYLCASSLAGRETQYFGPGTRLLVL.

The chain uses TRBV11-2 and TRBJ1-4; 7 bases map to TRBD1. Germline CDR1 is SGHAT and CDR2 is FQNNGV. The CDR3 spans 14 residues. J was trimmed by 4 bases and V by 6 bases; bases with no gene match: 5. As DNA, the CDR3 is TGTGCCAGCAGTCTGGACAGGAATAATGAAAAACTGTTTTTT. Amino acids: CASSLDRNNEKLFF.

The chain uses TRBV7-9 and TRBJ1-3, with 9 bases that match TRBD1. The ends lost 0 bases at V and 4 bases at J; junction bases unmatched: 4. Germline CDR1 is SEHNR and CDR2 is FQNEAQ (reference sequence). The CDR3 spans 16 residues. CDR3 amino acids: CASSLAGTGRGNTIYF. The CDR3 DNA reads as TGTGCCAGCAGCTTAGCTGGGACAGGGCGAGGAAACACCATATATTTT.

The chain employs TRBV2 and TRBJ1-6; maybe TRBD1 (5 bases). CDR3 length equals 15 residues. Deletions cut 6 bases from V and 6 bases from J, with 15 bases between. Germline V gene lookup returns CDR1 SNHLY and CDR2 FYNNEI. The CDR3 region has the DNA TGTGCCAGCAGGGGCCCAGGGAACTCTAATTCACCCCTCCACTTT. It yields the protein CASRGPGNSNSPLHF.

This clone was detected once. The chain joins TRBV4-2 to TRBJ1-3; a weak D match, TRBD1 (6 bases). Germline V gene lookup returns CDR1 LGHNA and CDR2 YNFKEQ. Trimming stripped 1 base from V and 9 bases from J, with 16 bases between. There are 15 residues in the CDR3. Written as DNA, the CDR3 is TGTGCCAGCAGCCAAGGGGGGGGCGCTTTTCCCACCATATATTTT. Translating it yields CASSQGGGAFPTIYF.

The CDR3, as DNA: TGTGCCAGCAGCCCGGGACAGGTCATCTCTGGCTACACCTTC. This encodes CASSPGQVISGYTF. The chain couples TRBV7-2 to TRBJ1-2, with 8 bases fitting TRBD1. The CDR3 is 14 amino acids. V was pared by 5 bases and J by 7 bases, with 9 bases of the junction left unmatched. CDR1 is SGHTA and CDR2 is FQGNSA in the germline V gene.

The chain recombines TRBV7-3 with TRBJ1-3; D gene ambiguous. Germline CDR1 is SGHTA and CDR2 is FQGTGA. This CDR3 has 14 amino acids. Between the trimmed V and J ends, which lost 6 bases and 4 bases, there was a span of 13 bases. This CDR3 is CASSTRSRGNTIYF. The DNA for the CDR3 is TGTGCCAGCAGTACACGATCCCGAGGAAACACCATATATTTT.

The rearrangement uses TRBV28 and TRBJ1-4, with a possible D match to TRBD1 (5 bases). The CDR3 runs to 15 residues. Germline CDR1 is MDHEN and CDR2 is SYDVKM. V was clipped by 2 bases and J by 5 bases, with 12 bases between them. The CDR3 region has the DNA TGTGCCAGCAGTTTAGGGGCAGGAGTAAATGAAAAACTGTTTTTT. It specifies CASSLGAGVNEKLFF.

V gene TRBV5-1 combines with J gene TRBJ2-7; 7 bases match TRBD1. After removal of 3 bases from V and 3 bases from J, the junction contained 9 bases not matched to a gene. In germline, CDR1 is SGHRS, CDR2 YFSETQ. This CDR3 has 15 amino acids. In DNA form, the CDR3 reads TGCGCCAGCAGCTCCCCGGGACAGAGGAACTACGAGCAGTACTTC. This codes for CASSSPGQRNYEQYF.

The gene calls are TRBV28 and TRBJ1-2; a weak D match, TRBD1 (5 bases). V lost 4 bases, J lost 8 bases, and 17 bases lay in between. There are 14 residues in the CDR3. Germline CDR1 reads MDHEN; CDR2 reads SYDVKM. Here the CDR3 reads CASSYGHPGQGYTF. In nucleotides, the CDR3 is TGTGCCAGCAGTTACGGACATCCCGGACAAGGCTACACCTTC.

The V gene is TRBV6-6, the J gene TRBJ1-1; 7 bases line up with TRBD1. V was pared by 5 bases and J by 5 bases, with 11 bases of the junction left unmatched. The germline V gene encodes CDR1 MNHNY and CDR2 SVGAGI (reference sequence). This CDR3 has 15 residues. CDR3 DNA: TGTGCCAGCAGTCCCCACGGACAGGTCGGGACTGAAGCTTTCTTT. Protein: CASSPHGQVGTEAFF.

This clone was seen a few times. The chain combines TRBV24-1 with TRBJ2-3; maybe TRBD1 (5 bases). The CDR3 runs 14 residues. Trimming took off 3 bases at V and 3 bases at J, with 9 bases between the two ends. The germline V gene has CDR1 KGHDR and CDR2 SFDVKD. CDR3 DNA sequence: TGTGCCACCAGTGATGATAGGGGAACAGATACGCAGTATTTT. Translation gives CATSDDRGTDTQYF.

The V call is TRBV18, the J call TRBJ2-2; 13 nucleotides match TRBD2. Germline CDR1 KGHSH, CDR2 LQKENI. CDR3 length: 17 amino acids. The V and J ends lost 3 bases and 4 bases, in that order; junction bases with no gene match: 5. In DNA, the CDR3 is TGTGCCAGCTCACCGACCGGACTAGCGGGAGTCACCGGGGAGCTGTTTTTT. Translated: CASSPTGLAGVTGELFF.

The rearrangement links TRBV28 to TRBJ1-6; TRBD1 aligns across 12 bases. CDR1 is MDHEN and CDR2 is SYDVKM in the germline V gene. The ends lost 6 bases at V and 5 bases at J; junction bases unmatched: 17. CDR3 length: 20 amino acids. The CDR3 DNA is TGTGCCAGCAGCTCATCCTGGGGACAGGGGGCGCGGGGGGATAATTCACCCCTCCACTTT. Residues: CASSSSWGQGARGDNSPLHF.

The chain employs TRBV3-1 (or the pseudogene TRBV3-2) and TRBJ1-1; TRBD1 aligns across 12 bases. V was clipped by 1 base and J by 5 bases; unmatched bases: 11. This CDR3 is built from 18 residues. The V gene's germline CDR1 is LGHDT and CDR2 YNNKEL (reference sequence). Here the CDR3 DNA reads TGTGCCAGCAGCCAAGCTTCGCCCGGGACAGGGGGCGCGACTGAAGCTTTCTTT. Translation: CASSQASPGTGGATEAFF.